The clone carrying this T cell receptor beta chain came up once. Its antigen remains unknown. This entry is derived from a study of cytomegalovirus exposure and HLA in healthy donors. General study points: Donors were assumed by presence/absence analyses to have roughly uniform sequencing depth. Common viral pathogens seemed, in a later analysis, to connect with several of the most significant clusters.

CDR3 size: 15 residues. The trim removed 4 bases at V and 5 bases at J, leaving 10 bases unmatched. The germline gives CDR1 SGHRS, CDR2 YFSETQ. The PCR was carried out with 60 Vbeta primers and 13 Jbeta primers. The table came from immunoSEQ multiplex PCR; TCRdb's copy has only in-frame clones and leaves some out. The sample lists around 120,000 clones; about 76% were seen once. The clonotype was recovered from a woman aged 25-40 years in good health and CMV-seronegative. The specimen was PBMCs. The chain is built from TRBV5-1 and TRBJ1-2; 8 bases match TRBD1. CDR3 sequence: CASSRLQGAAYGYTF. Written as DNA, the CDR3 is TGCGCCAGCAGCCGACTTCAGGGGGCGGCGTATGGCTACACCTTC. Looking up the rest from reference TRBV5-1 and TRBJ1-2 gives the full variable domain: KAGVTQTPRYLIKTRGQQVTLSCSPISGHRSVSWYQQTPGQGLQFLFEYFSETQRNKGNFPGRFSGRQFSNSRSEMNVSTLELGDSALYLCASSRLQGAAYGYTFGSGTRLTVV.